A selection of T cell receptor beta chains follows, all from one sample in a study of T cells in localized non-small cell lung cancer. Generated by immunoSEQ multiplex PCR, the TCRdb table keeps only in-frame clones and is missing some. The data show tens of thousands of clones, 83% seen once. Sample: PBMCs, taken before any cancer treatment. These receptors were collected from a man aged 35 to 69 with stage II lung adenocarcinoma. CDR3s include the opening cysteine and the closing phenylalanine or tryptophan. Fields, in order: clone size, V gene, CDR3 length, J gene, D gene, CDR3 protein, CDR3 DNA. D genes are given only for firm matches. Rows give clone size only sometimes, using once, few, many, or a class for an expanded clone.

size: -
V: TRBV19
length: 12
J: TRBJ1-2
D: -
CDR3: CASSIRGDGYTF
DNA: TGTGCCAGTAGTATCAGGGGAGATGGCTACACCTTC

size: -
V: TRBV4-1
length: 16
J: TRBJ2-1
D: TRBD2
CDR3: CASSQESSGTYNEQFF
DNA: TGCGCCAGCAGCCAAGAATCTAGCGGGACTTACAATGAGCAGTTCTTC

size: -
V: TRBV29-1
length: 14
J: TRBJ2-3
D: -
CDR3: CSVIEAGEGDTQYF
DNA: TGCAGCGTTATAGAGGCAGGGGAGGGCGATACGCAGTATTTT

size: -
V: TRBV7-8
length: 16
J: TRBJ2-2
D: TRBD1
CDR3: CASSFLGQSYTGELFF
DNA: TGTGCCAGCAGCTTCCTGGGACAGTCGTACACCGGGGAGCTGTTTTTT

size: -
V: TRBV4-2
length: 14
J: TRBJ2-7
D: TRBD1
CDR3: CASSQDRQGDEQYF
DNA: TGTGCCAGCAGCCAAGATCGCCAGGGGGACGAGCAGTACTTC

size: -
V: TRBV5-1
length: 16
J: TRBJ2-1
D: TRBD2
CDR3: CASSLSSGGPYNEQFF
DNA: TGCGCCAGCAGCCTTTCTAGCGGGGGTCCCTACAATGAGCAGTTCTTC

size: -
V: TRBV7-3
length: 14
J: TRBJ2-2
D: -
CDR3: CASSSGQNTGELFF
DNA: TGTGCCAGCAGCTCGGGACAGAACACCGGGGAGCTGTTTTTT

size: -
V: TRBV2
length: 17
J: TRBJ1-5
D: -
CDR3: CASRTGPLSKGNQPQHF
DNA: TGTGCCAGCAGGACGGGCCCCCTTTCGAAGGGCAATCAGCCCCAGCATTTT

size: -
V: TRBV21-1
length: 15
J: TRBJ1-2
D: -
CDR3: CASSKARTGVWGYTF
DNA: TGTGCCAGCAGCAAAGCCCGGACAGGGGTTTGGGGCTACACCTTC

size: once
V: TRBV4-3
length: 16
J: TRBJ2-3
D: -
CDR3: CASSQGARGSTDTQYF
DNA: TGCGCCAGCAGCCAAGGGGCGCGGGGTAGCACAGATACGCAGTATTTT

size: -
V: TRBV19
length: 17
J: TRBJ1-2
D: -
CDR3: CASSAGLRGASNYGYTF
DNA: TGTGCCAGTAGCGCCGGACTAAGAGGCGCTTCTAACTATGGCTACACCTTC

size: -
V: TRBV5-1
length: 16
J: TRBJ2-1
D: TRBD1
CDR3: CASSLVADRSYNEQFF
DNA: TGCGCCAGCAGCTTGGTTGCGGACAGGAGCTACAATGAGCAGTTCTTC

size: -
V: TRBV19
length: 15
J: TRBJ1-5
D: -
CDR3: CASSIWQTSNQPQHF
DNA: TGTGCCAGTAGTATCTGGCAGACCAGCAATCAGCCCCAGCATTTT

size: -
V: TRBV2
length: 15
J: TRBJ2-3
D: -
CDR3: CASSGGEIAGDTQYF
DNA: TGTGCCAGCAGTGGGGGGGAAATAGCAGGAGATACGCAGTATTTT

size: few
V: TRBV2
length: 13
J: TRBJ1-1
D: -
CDR3: CASRGGVGTEAFF
DNA: TGTGCCAGCCGAGGGGGGGTGGGCACTGAAGCTTTCTTT

size: once
V: TRBV10-3
length: 13
J: TRBJ1-2
D: -
CDR3: CAINTGGDYGYTF
DNA: TGTGCCATCAACACGGGGGGAGACTATGGCTACACCTTC

size: -
V: TRBV5-8
length: 17
J: TRBJ2-3
D: TRBD2
CDR3: CASSTRLAGKGTDTQYF
DNA: TGTGCCAGCAGCACTCGACTAGCGGGAAAGGGGACAGATACGCAGTATTTT

size: -
V: TRBV27
length: 14
J: TRBJ1-1
D: -
CDR3: CASSLGAGNTEAFF
DNA: TGTGCCAGCAGTTTAGGGGCGGGGAACACTGAAGCTTTCTTT

size: -
V: TRBV9
length: 15
J: TRBJ1-2
D: TRBD1
CDR3: CASSVAPGQGVGYTF
DNA: TGTGCCAGCAGCGTAGCTCCCGGACAGGGCGTTGGCTACACCTTC

size: -
V: TRBV7-9
length: 15
J: TRBJ2-7
D: TRBD1
CDR3: CASSQLQDRAYEQYF
DNA: TGTGCCAGCAGCCAATTGCAAGACAGGGCTTACGAGCAGTACTTC

size: -
V: TRBV19
length: 15
J: TRBJ2-5
D: TRBD1
CDR3: CASSPPGTGEETQYF
DNA: TGTGCCAGTAGTCCCCCCGGGACAGGGGAAGAGACCCAGTACTTC

size: -
V: TRBV7-9
length: 13
J: TRBJ1-1
D: -
CDR3: CASSLGRKDEAFF
DNA: TGTGCCAGCAGCTTAGGGAGAAAAGATGAAGCTTTCTTT

size: few
V: TRBV7-6
length: 15
J: TRBJ2-1
D: TRBD2
CDR3: CASSLGAGGLNEQFF
DNA: TGTGCCAGCAGCTTAGGGGCGGGGGGGCTCAATGAGCAGTTCTTC

size: -
V: TRBV6-5
length: 13
J: TRBJ2-1
D: -
CDR3: CASSSGSYNEQFF
DNA: TGTGCCAGCAGTTCAGGCTCCTACAATGAGCAGTTCTTC

size: -
V: TRBV28
length: 15
J: TRBJ2-5
D: TRBD1
CDR3: CASSFIRDRQETQYF
DNA: TGTGCCAGCAGTTTCATTCGGGACAGACAAGAGACCCAGTACTTC

size: -
V: TRBV13
length: 15
J: TRBJ2-3
D: TRBD2
CDR3: CASTSGGRSRDTQYF
DNA: TGTGCCAGCACCTCCGGGGGGAGATCACGAGATACGCAGTATTTT

size: -
V: TRBV9
length: 17
J: TRBJ2-1
D: TRBD2
CDR3: CASSVGGSSGRDNEQFF
DNA: TGTGCCAGCAGCGTAGGAGGGTCTAGCGGGCGGGACAATGAGCAGTTCTTC

size: -
V: TRBV7-9
length: 14
J: TRBJ2-7
D: -
CDR3: CASSLVAGAYEQYF
DNA: TGTGCCAGCAGCTTAGTGGCCGGGGCCTACGAGCAGTACTTC

size: -
V: TRBV27
length: 14
J: TRBJ2-7
D: TRBD2
CDR3: CASSLTSGGTEQYF
DNA: TGTGCCAGCAGTTTGACTAGCGGGGGTACCGAGCAGTACTTC

size: -
V: TRBV6-6
length: 15
J: TRBJ2-1
D: -
CDR3: CASSRGPSSYNEQFF
DNA: TGTGCCAGCAGCCGGGGTCCGAGCTCCTACAATGAGCAGTTCTTC

size: few
V: TRBV6-5
length: 15
J: TRBJ2-5
D: -
CDR3: CASSYSGGTPHTQYF
DNA: TGTGCCAGCAGTTACTCCGGGGGGACACCCCACACCCAGTACTTC

size: -
V: TRBV2
length: 13
J: TRBJ2-7
D: -
CDR3: CASSRRSAYEQYF
DNA: TGTGCCAGCAGCCGGAGGTCGGCCTACGAGCAGTACTTC

size: -
V: TRBV30
length: 11
J: TRBJ2-3
D: -
CDR3: CAWSVVDTQYF
DNA: TGTGCCTGGAGTGTAGTTGATACGCAGTATTTT

size: -
V: TRBV19
length: 13
J: TRBJ2-1
D: -
CDR3: CASSRTEDNEQFF
DNA: TGTGCCAGTTCTAGGACAGAAGACAATGAGCAGTTCTTC

size: once
V: TRBV7-6
length: 15
J: TRBJ2-2
D: -
CDR3: CASSLVNSNTGELFF
DNA: TGTGCCAGCAGCTTAGTTAACTCGAACACCGGGGAGCTGTTTTTT

size: -
V: TRBV11-3
length: 14
J: TRBJ2-2
D: -
CDR3: CASRISGNTGELFF
DNA: TGTGCCAGTCGGATTAGCGGTAACACCGGGGAGCTGTTTTTT

size: medium-sized
V: TRBV5-1
length: 15
J: TRBJ2-7
D: TRBD1
CDR3: CASSLGGRGINEQYF
DNA: TGCGCCAGCAGCTTGGGGGGCAGGGGGATCAACGAGCAGTACTTC

size: -
V: TRBV6-4
length: 15
J: TRBJ1-2
D: TRBD1
CDR3: CASSPLGGTAYGYTF
DNA: TGTGCCAGCAGTCCCTTGGGCGGGACAGCATATGGCTACACCTTC

size: -
V: TRBV27
length: 14
J: TRBJ1-6
D: -
CDR3: CASSLRRYNSPLHF
DNA: TGTGCCAGCAGTTTACGGCGGTACAATTCACCCCTCCACTTT

size: -
V: TRBV4-3
length: 13
J: TRBJ1-2
D: -
CDR3: CASSQGQGRGYTF
DNA: TGCGCCAGCAGCCAAGGGCAGGGCCGAGGCTACACCTTC

size: -
V: TRBV12-5
length: 17
J: TRBJ2-1
D: TRBD2
CDR3: CASGLVVSGVYYNEQFF
DNA: TGTGCTAGTGGTTTGGTAGTTAGCGGGGTATACTACAATGAGCAGTTCTTC

size: -
V: TRBV7-2
length: 13
J: TRBJ2-1
D: -
CDR3: CASSLVGGNEQFF
DNA: TGTGCCAGCAGCTTAGTAGGGGGGAATGAGCAGTTCTTC